A single sample is the source of the 4 T cell receptor beta chains below, sequenced in a study of vaccination and CD4 T cells after COVID-19. Oncomine TCR Beta short-read sequencing was applied to DNA from cultured CD4+ T cells. Genomic DNA was drawn out of CD4+ T cells grown in culture. Via MiXCR, TCRdb re-called the PCR reads, giving one row per CDR3 protein. Here the sample spans roughly 10,000 distinct CDR3 sequences, less than 40% being singletons. This sample's treatment: approximately 11-day PBMC culture with coronavirus spike peptide pools or control peptides (ViraFEST assay). Collection of the unexposed donor's CD4+ T cells took place before the COVID-19 pandemic (2011-2018). No antigen has been identified for these receptors. The sequenced sample was CD4+ T cells from blood, cultured in vitro. The receptor set was obtained from a human donor in good health.

This clonotype has more than one count but fewer than ten. The chain combines TRBV7-9 with TRBJ2-1; unclear D gene. In germline, CDR1 is SEHNR, CDR2 FQNEAQ (reference sequence). The CDR3 has 15 amino acids. V lost 1 base, J lost 0 bases, and 7 bases lay in between. The CDR3 DNA sequence: TGTGCCAGCAGCTTAGTGGAGAGCTCCTACAATGAGCAGTTCTTC. It specifies CASSLVESSYNEQFF.

This clonotype appeared once. The chain has TRBV9 and TRBJ2-7; D is unclear. The CDR3 contains 14 residues. V lost 1 base, J lost 6 bases, and 14 bases lay in between. Germline V gives CDR1 SGDLS, CDR2 YYNGEE. This CDR3 is CASSVSPPTSEQYF. CDR3 bases: TGTGCCAGCAGCGTATCTCCTCCCACCTCCGAGCAGTACTTC. Together with reference TRBV9 and TRBJ2-7, the CDR3 gives the full variable domain: DSGVTQTPKHLITATGQRVTLRCSPRSGDLSVYWYQQSLDQGLQFLIQYYNGEERAKGNILERFSAQQFPDLHSELNLSSLELGDSALYFCASSVSPPTSEQYFGPGTRLTVT.

The V gene is TRBV30, the J gene TRBJ2-7; 10 bases line up with TRBD1. The CDR3 length is 15 residues. V dropped 0 bases and J dropped 2; count of bases not matched to a gene: 4. The V gene's germline CDR1 is GTSNPN and CDR2 SVGIG (reference sequence). CDR3: CAWSVPGQGTYEQYF. The DNA of the CDR3 is TGTGCCTGGAGTGTTCCGGGACAGGGGACCTACGAGCAGTACTTC. The whole variable domain, remainder taken from reference TRBV30 and TRBJ2-7, is SQTIHQWPATLVQPVGSPLSLECTVEGTSNPNLYWYRQAAGRGLQLLFYSVGIGQISSEVPQNLSASRPQDRQFILSSKKLLLSDSGFYLCAWSVPGQGTYEQYFGPGTRLTVT.

Only a few counts were recorded for this clonotype. This chain uses TRBV12-3 or TRBV12-4 with TRBJ1-2; tentative D call: TRBD1 (5 bases). The V end was cut by 8 bases, the J end by 5 bases, with 15 bases between. The CDR3 loop spans 13 amino acids. The CDR3 bases are TGTGCCAGCGGGGCCAGGCGGTTGTATGGCTACACCTTC. Translating gives CASGARRLYGYTF.